This T cell receptor (beta chain) was identified during a study of cytomegalovirus exposure and HLA in healthy donors. The V gene's germline CDR1 is SNHLY and CDR2 FYNNEI. The length of the CDR3 is 14 residues. V gave up 6 bases and J gave up 8 bases; unmatched junction bases: 12. The data were produced by immunoSEQ multiplex PCR, yet TCRdb's version contains in-frame clones alone and is incomplete. Of more than 60,000 clones in the sample, roughly 95% were seen once. The TCR comes from a woman aged 18-29 years in good health and CMV-seropositive. The sample comprised PBMCs. The chain couples TRBV2 to TRBJ2-7; TRBD1 agrees at 8 bases. CDR3 bases: TGTGCCAGCAGGGAATGCAGGGGGCCTTCTAAGCAGTACTTC. It specifies CASRECRGPSKQYF. Drawing the rest from reference TRBV2 and TRBJ2-7, the complete variable domain is EPEVTQTPSHQVTQMGQEVILRCVPISNHLYFYWYRQILGQKVEFLVSFYNNEISEKSEIFDDQFSVERPDGSNFTLKIRSTKLEDSAMYFCASRECRGPSKQYFGPGTRLTVT.